This T cell receptor (beta chain) was identified in a study of T cells after yellow fever vaccination (dated by TCRdb to the late 2010s). Concerning the study at large: The SMART-Seq v4 Ultra Low Input RNA kit was used to prepare libraries from fractions with low cell numbers. Bulk TCR alpha and beta repertoires were sequenced longitudinally to track T-cell clones before and after primary and booster YFV17D yellow fever vaccination. The cohort comprised two healthy male donors, one aged 18 to 30 and one aged 30 to 40 years. Blood samples were taken at several timepoints before and after primary and secondary immunization, and bulk PBMC replicates and cell subsets were isolated. The investigation overall reported the following: Because abundant contaminating clonotypes from the bulk population could be contained in FACS-sorted repertoires, computational filtering was required. A small share of clonotypes occurred in both CD4 and CD8 compartments, likely arising from convergent recombination. Only a couple of donors were included in the study, so the extent to which the findings can be generalized is limited. Compared with the primary T-cell response, the secondary T-cell response was weaker but faster, peaking on day 5 rather than day 15. After the booster, most of the clones that had expanded following primary vaccination were detected again (96% of CD4 and 85% to 90% of CD8), which suggests that memory was broadly maintained.

The germline V gene (reference sequence) provides CDR1 SEHNR and CDR2 FQNEAQ. The CDR3 goes from the cysteine to the phenylalanine over 16 residues. Only the CDR3 part of the read is kept: 48 bases, read in frame from the first base. Trimming takes 7 bases from V and 2 bases from J, and the germline ends sit 21 bases apart. Notes on this clonotype: Its antigen is still unknown. Base qualities are not provided; no much larger clone lies one nucleotide away.

The treatment or condition label on this specimen signifies: live attenuated yellow fever vaccine strain. PBMCs were isolated from peripheral blood using a standard Ficoll-Paque protocol. Dynabeads CD4 and CD8 positive selection kits were used to isolate the CD4 and CD8 T-cell fractions. RNA was extracted with TriZol from bulk PBMCs, CD4 and CD8 fractions, and dextramer-positive and dextramer-negative fractions. TCR cDNA was made using 5'RACE template switching, a step that added a universal primer site and unique molecular identifiers. cDNA synthesis was primed from both the TCR alpha and TCR beta constant segments. Library amplification involved two PCR steps, and the second step added sample barcodes and sequencing adapters. Sequencing of libraries was performed on Illumina HiSeq 2500 (2x100 bp) or NovaSeq (2x150 bp). Turning to the authors' computational methods: Reads were demultiplexed and collapsed into UMI consensus sequences with MIGEC, and V(D)J alignment was performed with MiXCR. Vaccine-responding clonotypes were defined with edgeR using replicate PBMC samples, requiring FDR below 0.01 and a log2 fold change above 5 up to day 15. Bulk clonotypes were assigned CD4 or CD8 identity according to which sequenced CD4 or CD8 repertoire held them at higher abundance. TCRdb reworked the public reads: Q25 trimming with fastp, MiXCR clone assembly, productive beta chains retained. For every CDR3 protein sequence, its rows merge into one entry that carries the most common genes and DNA. TCRdb, not the authors, supplied the V and J calls. In this sample the table shows tens of thousands of distinct CDR3 sequences, approximately 7.5% of which occur a single time. Around 45% of the sample is taken by the ten largest.

The source material was CD8+ T cells sorted from PBMCs, sampled on the day of the yellow fever booster vaccination. This TCR was sampled from a man aged 25-45 years who received the YFV17D yellow fever vaccine. The chain joins TRBV7-9 to TRBJ2-7; no D gene is confidently identified. The nucleotides are TGTGCCAGCACCCCCGACCTCGGAGCAGCCGCCTACGAGCAGTACTTC. It is translated as CASTPDLGAAAYEQYF.